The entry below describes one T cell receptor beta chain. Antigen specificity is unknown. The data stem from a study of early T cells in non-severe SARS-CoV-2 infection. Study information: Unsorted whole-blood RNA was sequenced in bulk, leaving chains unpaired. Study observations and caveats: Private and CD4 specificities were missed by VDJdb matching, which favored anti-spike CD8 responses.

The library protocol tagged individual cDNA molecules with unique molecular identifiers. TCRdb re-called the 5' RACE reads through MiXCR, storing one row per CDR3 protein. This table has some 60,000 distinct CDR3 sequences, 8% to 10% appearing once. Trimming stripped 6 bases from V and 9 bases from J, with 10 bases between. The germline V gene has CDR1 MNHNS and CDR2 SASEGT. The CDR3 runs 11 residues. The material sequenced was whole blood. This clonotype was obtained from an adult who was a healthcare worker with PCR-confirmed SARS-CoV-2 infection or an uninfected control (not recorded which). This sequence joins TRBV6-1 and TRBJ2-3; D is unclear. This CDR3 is CASSWGGTQYF. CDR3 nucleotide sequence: TGTGCCAGCAGCTGGGGTGGGACGCAGTATTTT.